This T cell receptor (beta chain) was sequenced in a study of persistence of HIV-infected CD4 T cells (dated by TCRdb to 2020 to 2021). In terms of the full investigation: The study isolated CMV- and HIV-1 Gag-responding CD4+ T cells from ART-treated individuals to examine antigen-driven clonal expansion of HIV-1-infected cells. The median time participants had been on suppressive ART was under 10 years. Peripheral blood samples of up to about 200 mL were taken at multiple time points, with the exception of a couple of participants who underwent leukapheresis at a single time point. The clonality of all cells in each sorted population was measured by TCRbeta sequencing, and the clonality of infected cells was measured by proviral sequencing. For the TCR cluster analysis across participants, 8 or 9 participants were included for CMV and about 7 participants for Gag. General conclusions and limits of the study: Within the same sorted populations, TCR oligoclonality correlated with proviral oligoclonality. Significantly lower TCRbeta richness was observed in CMV- and Gag-responding cells than in anti-CD3/anti-CD28-responding cells, and higher oligoclonality was observed in CMV-responding cells than in CD3/CD28-stimulated and Gag-responding cells. Because the TCR analyses were done in bulk, restricting them to just the rare CMV-responding cells that actually carried HIV-1 proviruses was not possible. Degenerate expanded CDR3beta sequences were enriched in antigen-responding cells, suggesting convergent selection of CD4+ responses to CMV and Gag. The study involved few individuals and tested only a limited range of antigens.

Comments on this clone: Which antigen it targets is not known. The input lacks base qualities; no much larger clone sits a single base away.

CDR1 KGHSH and CDR2 LQKENI were looked up in the germline V gene. V ends up 3 bases short and J 6 bases short, with an unmatched junction base count of 9. The CDR3 has 16 amino acids, counting the end cysteine and phenylalanine. The DNA shown is the 48-base CDR3, in frame from base 1. TCRbeta repertoires were sequenced from genomic DNA with the immunoSEQ hsTCRB assay version 4 in survey mode. Genomic DNA was diluted to 7.5 to 10 ng/uL, and up to roughly 1 ug per sample was used for TCRbeta sequencing. Concerning the study's data processing: TCRbeta data analysis was done in ImmunoSeq Analyzer 3.0, and diversity was calculated on productive nucleotide rearrangements. Using the Immunarch R package, lower-bound TCR diversity was estimated with the improved Chao index and clonality was estimated with the Gini coefficient. Different nucleotide rearrangements encoding the same CDR3beta amino acid sequence were treated as distinct clonotypes. Differential abundance analysis identified TCRbeta sequences significantly enriched in antigen-responding cells relative to anti-CD3/anti-CD28-activated cells. Using predicted peptide-MHC specificity as the basis, GLIPH2 grouped TCRs into clusters, both for each participant individually and for the merged data sets that combined participants. In its TCRdb copy, this immuneACCESS table keeps in-frame sequences only and misses some clones. Where compared with another copy, unresolved V genes explain less than half of these, and the others have no known cause. D and trimming come from the DNA, and the V and J calls and clone size come from that table. The sample yields 35,000 or so clones; under 90% were counted once. The biggest ten clones account for 5% to 6.5% of the sample.

What this sample's treatment or condition label stands for: suppressive antiretroviral therapy. A pool of overlapping HIV-1 Gag 15-mer peptides, at roughly 1 ug per peptide per mL, was used to stimulate the cells. Memory CD4+ T cells that did not respond, being CD40L-negative, CD69-negative and CD45RO-high, were sorted as memory populations depleted of antigen-responding cells. Participants were HIV-1-infected adults who started suppressive ART during chronic infection. For at least 4 years, the participants' plasma HIV-1 RNA had been undetectable, below 50 copies/mL. To be included, a participant needed positive CMV serology and a CD4+ T cell count above 400 cells/uL. Before stimulation, PBMCs were isolated using density centrifugation and depleted of CD8+ T cells. Stimulation of CD8-depleted PBMCs was carried out for 15 to 20 hours with anti-CD28/CD49d costimulation, CD40-blocking antibody and enfuvirtide, to prevent new infections. Sorting was done on either a Beckman Coulter MoFlo Legacy or an XDP sorter, and propidium iodide was used to exclude dead cells. The QIAamp DNA Mini Kit was used for genomic DNA extraction from samples above one million cells, and the Quick-DNA Microprep Kit was used otherwise.

Material: cultured CD4+ T cells from PBMCs, obtained from a patient who received antiretroviral therapy. The cell subset or site label corresponds to: CD40L-CD69- CD45RO-high memory CD4 T cells not responding to Gag peptides. The chain is made from TRBV18 and TRBJ1-1, with 11 middle bases fitting TRBD1. This sequence originates from an adult with HIV. The donor label of this sample is uncertain. The CDR3: CASSPGTGGAVAEAFF. The base sequence is TGTGCCAGCTCACCTGGGACAGGGGGGGCGGTCGCTGAAGCTTTCTTT.